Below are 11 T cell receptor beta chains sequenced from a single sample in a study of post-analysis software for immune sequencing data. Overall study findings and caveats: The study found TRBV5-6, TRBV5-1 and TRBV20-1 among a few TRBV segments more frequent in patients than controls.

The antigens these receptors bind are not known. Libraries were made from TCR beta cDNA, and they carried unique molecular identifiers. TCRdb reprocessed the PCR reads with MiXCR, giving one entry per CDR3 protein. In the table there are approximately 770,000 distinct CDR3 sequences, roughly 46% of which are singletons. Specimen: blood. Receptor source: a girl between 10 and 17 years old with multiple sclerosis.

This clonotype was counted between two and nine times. The CDR3 loop is CSAREGVRTKGSETQYF. In DNA form, the CDR3 reads TGCAGTGCTAGAGAGGGGGTTAGGACCAAGGGGTCGGAGACCCAGTACTTC. V and J are TRBV20-1 and TRBJ2-5, with D perhaps TRBD1 or TRBD2 (5 bases each). In germline, CDR1 is DFQATT, CDR2 SNEGSKA (reference sequence). The V end was cut by 0 bases, the J end by 5 bases, with 22 bases between. The CDR3 length is 17 residues.

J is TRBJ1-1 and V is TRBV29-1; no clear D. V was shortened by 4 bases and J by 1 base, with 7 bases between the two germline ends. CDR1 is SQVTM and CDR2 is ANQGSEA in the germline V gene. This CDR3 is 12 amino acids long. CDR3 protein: CSVGRENTEAFF. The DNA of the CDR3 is TGCAGCGTTGGGAGGGAGAACACTGAAGCTTTCTTT.

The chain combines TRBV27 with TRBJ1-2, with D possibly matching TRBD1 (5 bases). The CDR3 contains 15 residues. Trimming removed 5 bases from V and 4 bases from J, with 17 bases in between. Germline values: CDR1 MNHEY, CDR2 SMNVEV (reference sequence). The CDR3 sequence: CASSPGTVRGYGYTF. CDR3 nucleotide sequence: TGTGCCAGCAGTCCAGGGACCGTCCGGGGCTATGGCTACACCTTC.

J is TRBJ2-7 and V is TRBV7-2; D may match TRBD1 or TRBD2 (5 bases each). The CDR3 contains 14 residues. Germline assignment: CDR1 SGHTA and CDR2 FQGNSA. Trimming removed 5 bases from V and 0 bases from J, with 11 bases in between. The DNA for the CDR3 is TGTGCCAGCAGCCCCGGGGCGGCCTCCTACGAGCAGTACTTC. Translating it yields CASSPGAASYEQYF.

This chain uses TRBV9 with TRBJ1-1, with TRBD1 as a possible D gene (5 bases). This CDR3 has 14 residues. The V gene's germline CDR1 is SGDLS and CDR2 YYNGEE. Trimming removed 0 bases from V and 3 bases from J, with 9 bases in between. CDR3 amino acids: CASSVARGDTEAFF. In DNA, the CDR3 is TGTGCCAGCAGCGTAGCTAGGGGCGACACTGAAGCTTTCTTT.

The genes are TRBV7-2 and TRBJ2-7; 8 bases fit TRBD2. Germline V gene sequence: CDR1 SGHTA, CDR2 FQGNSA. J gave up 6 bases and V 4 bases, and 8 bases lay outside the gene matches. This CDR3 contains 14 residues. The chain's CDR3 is CASSSEREIGEQYF. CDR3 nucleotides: TGTGCCAGCAGCTCCGAGCGGGAGATTGGCGAGCAGTACTTC.

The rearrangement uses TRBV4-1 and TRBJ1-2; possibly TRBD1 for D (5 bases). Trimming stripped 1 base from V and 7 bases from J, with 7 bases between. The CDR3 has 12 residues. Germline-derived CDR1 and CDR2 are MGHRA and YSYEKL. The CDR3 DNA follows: TGCGCCAGCAGCCAAGGACAGAGTGGCTACACCTTC. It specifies CASSQGQSGYTF.

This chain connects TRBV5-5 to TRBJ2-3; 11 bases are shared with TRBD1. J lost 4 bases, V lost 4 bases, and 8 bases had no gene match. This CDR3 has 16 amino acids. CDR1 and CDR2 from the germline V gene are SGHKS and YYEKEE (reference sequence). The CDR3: CASSREGTGGSDTQYF. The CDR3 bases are TGTGCCAGCAGCCGGGAAGGGACAGGGGGTTCAGATACGCAGTATTTT. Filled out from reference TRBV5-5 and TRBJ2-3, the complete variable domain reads DAGVTQSPTHLIKTRGQQVTLRCSPISGHKSVSWYQQVLGQGPQFIFQYYEKEERGRGNFPDRFSARQFPNYSSELNVNALLLGDSALYLCASSREGTGGSDTQYFGPGTRLTVL.

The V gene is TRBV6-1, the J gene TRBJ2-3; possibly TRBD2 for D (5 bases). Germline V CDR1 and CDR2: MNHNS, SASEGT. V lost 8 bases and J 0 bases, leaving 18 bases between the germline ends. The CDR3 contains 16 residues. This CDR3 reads CASGRGLPSSTDTQYF. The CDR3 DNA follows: TGTGCCAGCGGTCGAGGGCTACCTTCTAGCACAGATACGCAGTATTTT.

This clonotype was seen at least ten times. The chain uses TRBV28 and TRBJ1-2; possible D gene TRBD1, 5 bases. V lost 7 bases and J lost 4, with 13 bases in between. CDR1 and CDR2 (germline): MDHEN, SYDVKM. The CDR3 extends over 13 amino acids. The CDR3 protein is CASTWGGGYGYTF. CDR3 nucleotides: TGTGCCAGCACCTGGGGGGGTGGCTATGGCTACACCTTC.

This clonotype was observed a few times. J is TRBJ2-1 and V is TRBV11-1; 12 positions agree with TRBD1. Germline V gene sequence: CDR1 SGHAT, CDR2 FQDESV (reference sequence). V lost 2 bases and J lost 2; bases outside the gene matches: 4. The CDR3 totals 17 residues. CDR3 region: CASSLWGQGAAYNEQFF. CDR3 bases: TGTGCCAGCAGCTTATGGGGACAGGGGGCGGCCTACAATGAGCAGTTCTTC.